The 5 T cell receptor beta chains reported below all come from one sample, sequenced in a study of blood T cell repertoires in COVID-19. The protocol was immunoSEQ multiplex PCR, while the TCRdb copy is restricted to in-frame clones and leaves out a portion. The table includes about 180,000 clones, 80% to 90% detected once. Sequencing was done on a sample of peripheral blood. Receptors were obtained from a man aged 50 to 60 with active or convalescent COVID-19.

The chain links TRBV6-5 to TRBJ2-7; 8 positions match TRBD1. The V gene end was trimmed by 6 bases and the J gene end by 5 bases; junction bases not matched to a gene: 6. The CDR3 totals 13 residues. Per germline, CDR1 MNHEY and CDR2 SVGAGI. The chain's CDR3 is CASRGGQENEQYF. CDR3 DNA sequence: TGTGCCAGCAGGGGGGGACAGGAGAACGAGCAGTACTTC.

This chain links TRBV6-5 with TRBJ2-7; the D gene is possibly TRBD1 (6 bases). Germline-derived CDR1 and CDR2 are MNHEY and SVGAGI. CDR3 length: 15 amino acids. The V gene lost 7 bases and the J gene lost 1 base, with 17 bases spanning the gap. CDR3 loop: CASTQLTGTSYEQYF. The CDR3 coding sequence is TGTGCCAGCACTCAACTAACCGGGACATCCTACGAGCAGTACTTC.

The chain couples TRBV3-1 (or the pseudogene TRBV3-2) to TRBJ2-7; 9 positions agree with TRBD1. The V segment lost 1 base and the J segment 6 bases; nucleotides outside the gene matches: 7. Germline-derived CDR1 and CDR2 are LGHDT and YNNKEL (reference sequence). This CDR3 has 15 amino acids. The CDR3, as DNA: TGTGCCAGCAGCCAAGCTAGGACAGGGGCCTCCGAGCAGTACTTC. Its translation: CASSQARTGASEQYF.

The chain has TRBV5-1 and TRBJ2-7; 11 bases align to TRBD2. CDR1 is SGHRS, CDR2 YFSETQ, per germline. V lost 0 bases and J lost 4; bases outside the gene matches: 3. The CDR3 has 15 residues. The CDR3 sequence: CASSLATSGGYEQYF. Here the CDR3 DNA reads TGCGCCAGCAGCTTGGCAACTAGCGGGGGTTACGAGCAGTACTTC. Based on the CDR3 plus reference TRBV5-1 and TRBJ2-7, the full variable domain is KAGVTQTPRYLIKTRGQQVTLSCSPISGHRSVSWYQQTPGQGLQFLFEYFSETQRNKGNFPGRFSGRQFSNSRSEMNVSTLELGDSALYLCASSLATSGGYEQYFGPGTRLTVT.

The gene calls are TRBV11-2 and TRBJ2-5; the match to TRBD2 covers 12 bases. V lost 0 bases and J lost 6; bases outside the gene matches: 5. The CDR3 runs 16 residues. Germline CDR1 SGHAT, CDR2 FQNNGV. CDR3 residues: CASSLEGLAGLKTQYF. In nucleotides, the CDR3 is TGTGCCAGCAGCTTAGAGGGACTAGCGGGTCTAAAGACCCAGTACTTC. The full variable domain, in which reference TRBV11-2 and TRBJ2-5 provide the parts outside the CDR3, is EAGVAQSPRYKIIEKRQSVAFWCNPISGHATLYWYQQILGQGPKLLIQFQNNGVVDDSQLPKDRFSAERLKGVDSTLKIQPAKLEDSAVYLCASSLEGLAGLKTQYFGPGTRLLVL.